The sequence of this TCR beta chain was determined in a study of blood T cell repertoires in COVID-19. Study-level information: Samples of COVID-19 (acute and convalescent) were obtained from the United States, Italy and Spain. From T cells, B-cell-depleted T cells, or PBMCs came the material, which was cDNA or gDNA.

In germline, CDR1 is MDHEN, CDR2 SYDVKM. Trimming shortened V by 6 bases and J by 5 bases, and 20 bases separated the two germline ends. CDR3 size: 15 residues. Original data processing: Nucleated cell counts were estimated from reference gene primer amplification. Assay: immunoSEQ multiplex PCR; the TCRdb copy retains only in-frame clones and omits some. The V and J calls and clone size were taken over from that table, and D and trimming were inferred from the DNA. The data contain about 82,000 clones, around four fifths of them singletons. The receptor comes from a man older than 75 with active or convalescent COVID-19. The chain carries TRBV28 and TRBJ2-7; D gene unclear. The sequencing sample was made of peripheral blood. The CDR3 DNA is TGTGCCAGCAGCCGCAGGCCTCCCCTAATCCACGAGCAGTACGTC. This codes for CASSRRPPLIHEQYV.